This T cell receptor (beta chain) is drawn from a study of tumor-infiltrating lymphocytes in primary liver carcinoma. About the study: Productive TCRbeta reads per sample were roughly 3.65 to 8 million, not differing by tissue.

CDR3 length: 13 residues. With V trimmed by 8 bases and J by 1 base, 1 base remained unmatched. Germline lookup yields CDR1 SGHRS and CDR2 YFSETQ. Constant-region priming of around 530 ng total RNA yielded TCR beta cDNA. Sequencing libraries for TCR beta derived from three nested multiplex PCR rounds that used slightly modified ARM-PCR. A C-beta reverse primer was combined with TRBV1-TRBV30 forward primers in the first two PCR rounds, and each round had 9 to 10 cycles. TCRdb used MiXCR to reprocess the multiplex PCR reads, holding one entry per CDR3 protein. The data show about 41,000 distinct CDR3 sequences, around 72% seen once. This clonotype came up a few times. Its matching antigen is unknown. Since a much larger clone is just one base distant, this may be a read error. Unsorted bulk tissue of about 20-31 mg yielded co-extracted RNA and DNA. Broader study findings: Tumors reached a significantly greater top-250-clone fraction than blood did (p = 0.039). Pairs comparing tumor with adjacent tissue or blood overlapped less than pairs drawn from tumor regions.

The chain employs TRBV5-1 and TRBJ2-2; 8 nucleotides agree with TRBD2. This receptor was obtained from a man in his forties with primary liver carcinoma and hepatitis B virus infection. Sample: liver tumor tissue from sampling region 2. Subset denoted: tumor region T2, inferior pole. In nucleotides, the CDR3 is TGCGCCAGTACTAGCGGGAACACCGGGGAGCTGTTTTTT. Its protein product is CASTSGNTGELFF.